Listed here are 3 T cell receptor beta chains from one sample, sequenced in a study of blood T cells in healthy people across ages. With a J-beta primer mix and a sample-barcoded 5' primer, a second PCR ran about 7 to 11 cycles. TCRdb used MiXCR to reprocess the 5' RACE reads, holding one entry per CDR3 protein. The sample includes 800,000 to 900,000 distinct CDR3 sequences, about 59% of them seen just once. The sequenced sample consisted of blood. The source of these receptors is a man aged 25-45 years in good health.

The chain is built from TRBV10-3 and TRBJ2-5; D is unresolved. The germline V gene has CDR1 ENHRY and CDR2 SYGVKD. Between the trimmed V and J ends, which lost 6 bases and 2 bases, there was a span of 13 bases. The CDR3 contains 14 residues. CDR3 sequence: CAISPVGRQETQYF. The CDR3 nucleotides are TGTGCCATCAGCCCGGTAGGAAGACAAGAGACCCAGTACTTC.

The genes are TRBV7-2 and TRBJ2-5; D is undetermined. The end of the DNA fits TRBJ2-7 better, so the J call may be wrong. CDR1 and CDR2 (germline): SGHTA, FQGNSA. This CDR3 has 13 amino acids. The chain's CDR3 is CASSHGLPYEQYF. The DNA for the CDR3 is TGTGCCAGCAGCCACGGTCTTCCCTACGAGCAGTACTTC.

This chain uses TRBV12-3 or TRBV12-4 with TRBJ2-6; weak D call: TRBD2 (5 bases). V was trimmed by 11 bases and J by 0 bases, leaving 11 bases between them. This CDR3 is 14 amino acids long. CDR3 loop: CAGREGSGANVLTF. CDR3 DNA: TGTGCCGGACGAGAGGGCTCTGGGGCCAACGTCCTGACTTTC.